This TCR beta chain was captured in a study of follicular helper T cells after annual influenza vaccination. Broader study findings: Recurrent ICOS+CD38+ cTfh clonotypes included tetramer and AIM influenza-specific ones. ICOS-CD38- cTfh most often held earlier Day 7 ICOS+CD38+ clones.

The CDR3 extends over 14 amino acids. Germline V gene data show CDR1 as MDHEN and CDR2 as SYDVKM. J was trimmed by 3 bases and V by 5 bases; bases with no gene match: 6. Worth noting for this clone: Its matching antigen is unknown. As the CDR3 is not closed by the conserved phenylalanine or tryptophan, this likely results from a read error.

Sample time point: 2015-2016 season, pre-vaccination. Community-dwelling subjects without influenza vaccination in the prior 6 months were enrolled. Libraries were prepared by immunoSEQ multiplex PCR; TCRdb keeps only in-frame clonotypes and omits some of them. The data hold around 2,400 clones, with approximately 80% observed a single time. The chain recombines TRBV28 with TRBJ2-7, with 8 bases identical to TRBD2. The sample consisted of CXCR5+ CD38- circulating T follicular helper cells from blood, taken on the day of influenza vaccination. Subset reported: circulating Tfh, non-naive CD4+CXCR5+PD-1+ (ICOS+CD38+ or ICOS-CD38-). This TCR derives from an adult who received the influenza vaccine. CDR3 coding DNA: TGTGCCAGCAGTGCACTAGCGGACCGCTACGAGCAGTACTCC. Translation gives CASSALADRYEQYS.